This TCR beta chain comes out of a study of cytomegalovirus exposure and HLA in healthy donors. Findings of the study overall: The authors judged a highly shared variant cluster likely a sequencing artifact.

Concerning this clone itself: Its antigen is not identified.

Primers included in the PCR were 60 Vbeta and 13 Jbeta primers. Authors' methods: The authors later counted about 80 million unique TCR beta chains, roughly 11 million of them shared. Measured with immunoSEQ multiplex PCR; TCRdb has only the in-frame clones, and not every one. That table is the source of V, J and clone size, and D and trimming were worked out from the DNA. Its clone listing holds roughly 65,000 clones. This TCR came from a boy younger than 18 in good health and CMV-seronegative. The sample consisted of PBMCs.

The CDR3 reads CASSLGYTDYEQYF. CDR3 coding DNA: TGTGCCAGCAGCTTAGGCTATACTGATTACGAGCAGTACTTC. V and J are TRBV7-2 and TRBJ2-7; D is uncertain. V gave up 1 base and J gave up 4 bases, with 11 bases separating them. Looked up from germline, CDR1 is SGHTA and CDR2 is FQGNSA. The CDR3 has 14 residues.